This T cell receptor beta chain was observed in a study of human T cells and chemical hapten exposure. This clonotype was detected many times. As for time point: patch test 2, 6 weeks after DPC sensitization. Indicated treatment: therapeutic diphenylcyclopropenone sensitization with weekly scalp DPC. TCRdb processed the RACE reads anew with MiXCR; each CDR3 protein has one entry. The sample lists approximately 69,000 distinct CDR3 sequences; about 9.4% were seen once. The CDR3 loop spans 14 amino acids. The germline CDR1 and CDR2 sequences are DFQATT and SNEGSKA (reference sequence). The ends lost 6 bases at V and 8 bases at J; junction bases unmatched: 9.

The gene calls are TRBV20-1 and TRBJ1-4, with 10 bases matching TRBD1. Material: whole blood, obtained in connection with sensitization to the hapten diphenylcyclopropenone (DPC). This TCR was sampled from a woman between 45 and 65 years old with alopecia areata. Some clones in this sample may be carry-over from other donors' samples. CDR3: CSAPSDRGLEKLFF. For the CDR3, the DNA is TGCAGTGCCCCATCAGACAGGGGGCTAGAAAAACTGTTTTTT.